This passage covers 21 T cell receptor beta chains from one sample sequenced in a study of T and B cells in COVID-19 patients. TRB was amplified from approximately 250-500 ng of blood genomic DNA. Multiplex PCR with BIOMED2 TRB-A/B primer pools amplified TRB rearrangements. TCRdb analysed the multiplex PCR reads with MiXCR anew, one entry per CDR3 protein. The sample carries more than 9,000 distinct CDR3 sequences, 30% recorded once. Material: blood. The receptor source for this set is a human donor with active COVID-19.

The J gene is TRBJ2-5, the V gene TRBV5-1; the D call may be TRBD1 or TRBD2 (6 bases each). Germline V gives CDR1 SGHRS, CDR2 YFSETQ. Trimming cost V 4 bases and J 1 base, with 11 bases left between them. CDR3 length: 14 amino acids. CDR3 nucleotide sequence: TGCGCCAGCAGCGGGGGGCGCGGCCAAGAGACCCAGTACTTC. It translates to CASSGGRGQETQYF. Combining the CDR3 with reference TRBV5-1 and TRBJ2-5 gives the whole variable domain KAGVTQTPRYLIKTRGQQVTLSCSPISGHRSVSWYQQTPGQGLQFLFEYFSETQRNKGNFPGRFSGRQFSNSRSEMNVSTLELGDSALYLCASSGGRGQETQYFGPGTRLLVL.

J is TRBJ1-2 and V is TRBV6-2 or TRBV6-3, with 7 bases identical to TRBD1. The CDR3 is 18 amino acids. Trimming removed 4 bases from V and 3 bases from J; junction bases left unmatched: 17. Germline values: CDR1 MNHEY, CDR2 SVGEGT. CDR3 DNA: TGTGCCAGCAGTTCGGTCGACAGGGTTCCAACCCTTGACTATGGCTACACCTTC. Amino acid sequence: CASSSVDRVPTLDYGYTF.

This clonotype is labeled as medium-sized. This chain joins TRBV30 and TRBJ2-2; unclear D gene. The CDR3 covers 15 residues. The V end was cut by 3 bases, the J end by 3 bases, with 14 bases between. Germline-derived CDR1 and CDR2 are GTSNPN and SVGIG (reference sequence). The CDR3 region has the DNA TGTGCCTGGAGGCCTTTGGGATCGTACACCGGGGAGCTGTTTTTT. It encodes CAWRPLGSYTGELFF.

This clonotype has more than one count but fewer than ten. CDR3 sequence reads: CASSPELVGTNEKLFF. The CDR3 DNA is TGTGCCAGCTCACCCGAACTGGTTGGAACTAATGAAAAACTGTTTTTT. This sequence joins TRBV18 and TRBJ1-4, with no clear D. The germline V gene has CDR1 KGHSH and CDR2 LQKENI. V was cut by 3 bases and J by 1 base, with 12 bases left in between. The CDR3 covers 16 residues.

CDR3 bases: TGTGCCAGCAGCTTTGGGGGGCCCTACGAGCAGTACTTC. Its translation: CASSFGGPYEQYF. The chain is built from TRBV7-9 and TRBJ2-7; D may match TRBD1 or TRBD2 (6 bases each). This CDR3 is 13 amino acids long. Trimming took off 3 bases at V and 2 bases at J, with 8 bases between the two ends. Germline assignment: CDR1 SEHNR and CDR2 FQNEAQ (reference sequence).

This clonotype was observed a few times. The rearrangement joins TRBV18 to TRBJ1-3, with 9 bases aligning to TRBD1. Looked up from germline, CDR1 is KGHSH and CDR2 is LQKENI. The CDR3 spans 15 residues. V lost 6 bases and J lost 9; bases outside the gene matches: 12. Here the CDR3 DNA reads TGTGCCAGCTCGACCGGGACAGGGAGTTTGGGCACCATATATTTT. Its translation is CASSTGTGSLGTIYF.

This chain joins TRBV5-4 and TRBJ1-2, with 9 bases fitting TRBD1. The J segment lost 4 bases and the V segment lost 2 bases, leaving 9 bases of the junction unmatched. This CDR3 comprises 16 residues. Germline values: CDR1 SGHNT, CDR2 YYREEE (reference sequence). The CDR3 loop reads CASSFPPGQGTYGYTF. The CDR3 region has the DNA TGTGCCAGCAGCTTCCCGCCGGGACAGGGCACCTATGGCTACACCTTC.

This clonotype was picked up a small number of times. This chain links TRBV30 with TRBJ2-1; 10 positions agree with TRBD2. Looked up from germline, CDR1 is GTSNPN and CDR2 is SVGIG (reference sequence). V shed 3 bases and J 7 bases; nucleotides not matched to a gene: 21. The CDR3 consists of 19 residues. The CDR3 reads CAWRKAGGHLGARGNEQFF. CDR3 nucleotides: TGTGCCTGGAGGAAAGCGGGGGGGCATTTAGGGGCCCGTGGAAATGAGCAGTTCTTC.

By its share, this clonotype is medium-sized (0.01 to 0.1%). The chain employs TRBV19 and TRBJ1-5, with 8 bases that match TRBD1. Germline CDR1 is LNHDA and CDR2 is SQIVND (reference sequence). The junction had 3 bases not matched to a gene; V was cut back by 9 bases and J by 2 bases. CDR3 length: 13 residues. This CDR3 reads CASSTGGNQPQHF. CDR3 nucleotide sequence: TGTGCCAGCTCGACAGGGGGCAATCAGCCCCAGCATTTT. Looking up the rest from reference TRBV19 and TRBJ1-5 gives the full variable domain: DGGITQSPKYLFRKEGQNVTLSCEQNLNHDAMYWYRQDPGQGLRLIYYSQIVNDFQKGDIAEGYSVSREKKESFPLTVTSAQKNPTAFYLCASSTGGNQPQHFGDGTRLSIL.

This clonotype was seen more than once but under ten times. The chain combines TRBV15 with TRBJ1-2, with TRBD1 identical over 7 bases. Looked up from germline, CDR1 is LNHNV and CDR2 is YYDKDF (reference sequence). The CDR3 runs to 15 residues. Trimming removed 1 base from V and 4 bases from J; junction bases left unmatched: 6. This CDR3 is CATSRATGAGYGYTF. In DNA form, the CDR3 reads TGTGCCACCAGCAGAGCAACAGGGGCGGGCTATGGCTACACCTTC.

V and J are TRBV20-1 and TRBJ2-7, with D possibly being TRBD1 (5 bases). Per germline, CDR1 DFQATT and CDR2 SNEGSKA (reference sequence). The CDR3 has 14 amino acids. Trimming removed 2 bases from V and 2 bases from J, with 13 bases in between. The CDR3 region has the DNA TGCAGTGCTAGACGAGACAGACTTCCCTACGAGCAGTACTTC. Translated, it gives CSARRDRLPYEQYF.

The V and J genes are TRBV5-4 and TRBJ2-2, with D tentatively TRBD1 (5 bases). This CDR3 has 14 amino acids. V lost 3 bases to trimming and J lost 7 bases, with 13 bases between them. From germline, CDR1 is SGHNT and CDR2 YYREEE (reference sequence). DNA for the CDR3: TGTGCCAGCAGCTCCGACAGAACCTACGGGGAGCTGTTTTTT. It encodes CASSSDRTYGELFF.

The chain joins TRBV7-9 to TRBJ2-5; tentatively, D is TRBD1 (5 bases). Germline CDR1 and CDR2: SEHNR and FQNEAQ (reference sequence). The V end lost 4 bases, the J end lost 2 bases, and 17 bases lay between the germline ends. The CDR3 extends over 16 amino acids. CDR3 coding DNA: TGTGCCAGCAGCTCCCCCTGGTTCAGGGATCAAGAGACCCAGTACTTC. It encodes CASSSPWFRDQETQYF.

This clonotype was found a few times. The J gene is TRBJ2-7, the V gene TRBV4-3, with D possibly called TRBD1 or TRBD2 (6 bases each). The V end was cut by 1 base, the J end by 7 bases, with 17 bases between. This CDR3 region has 15 residues. In germline, CDR1 is LGHNA, CDR2 YSLEER. The chain's CDR3 is CASSQVFGGHSEQYF. The CDR3 nucleotides read TGCGCCAGCAGCCAAGTTTTTGGGGGGCATTCGGAGCAGTACTTC.

Note on this clonotype: With a much larger clone just one base away, this may be a read error. The rearrangement links TRBV12-3 or TRBV12-4 to TRBJ2-3; 7 nucleotides agree with TRBD1. V lost 10 bases to trimming and J lost 7 bases; unmatched junction nucleotides: 5. The CDR3 runs to 11 residues. CDR3 in amino acids: CANRGRYTQYF. CDR3 nucleotides: TGTGCCAACAGGGGACGGTATACGCAGTATTTT.

By sample fraction, this clonotype is medium-sized. This chain links TRBV18 with TRBJ2-1, with 7 positions matching TRBD1. Germline-derived CDR1 and CDR2 are KGHSH and LQKENI. The CDR3 has 16 residues. With V trimmed by 0 bases and J by 0 bases, 2 bases remained unmatched. CDR3 coding DNA: TGTGCCAGCTCACCACCGTCAGGGGGCTCCTACAATGAGCAGTTCTTC. Amino acid sequence: CASSPPSGGSYNEQFF.

The chain couples TRBV6-5 to TRBJ2-7; D not certain. The V and J ends lost 0 bases and 7 bases respectively, with 10 bases between them. There are 13 residues in the CDR3. CDR1 is MNHEY and CDR2 is SVGAGI in the germline V gene. The CDR3 loop is CASSYSGSNEQYF. DNA for the CDR3: TGTGCCAGCAGTTACTCAGGATCCAATGAGCAGTACTTC.

The V gene is TRBV7-9, the J gene TRBJ2-1, with 10 bases that match TRBD1. With V trimmed by 2 bases and J by 8 bases, 15 bases remained unmatched. CDR1 and CDR2 from the germline V gene are SEHNR and FQNEAQ (reference sequence). There are 18 residues in the CDR3. CDR3 sequence reads: CASSLRRLGRDRGDEQFF. The CDR3 DNA is TGTGCCAGCAGCTTAAGACGGTTGGGACGGGACAGGGGCGATGAGCAGTTCTTC.

This clonotype is medium-sized (0.01 to 0.1%). This chain uses TRBV6-1 with TRBJ2-1; possible D gene TRBD1, 5 bases. V was pared by 7 bases and J by 4 bases, with 17 bases between. Germline lookup yields CDR1 MNHNS and CDR2 SASEGT. The CDR3 has 15 residues. Here the CDR3 DNA reads TGTGCCAGCACTCGGGCAGGGAACTCGTACAATGAGCAGTTCTTC. Translating it yields CASTRAGNSYNEQFF.

This chain connects TRBV6-5 to TRBJ2-4; 8 bases are a match to TRBD2. The J segment lost 9 bases and the V segment lost 0 bases, leaving 10 bases of the junction unmatched. Germline V gene lookup returns CDR1 MNHEY and CDR2 SVGAGI. The CDR3 sequence is 16 residues long. The CDR3 reads CASSYSRGGPRGIQYF. CDR3 nucleotides: TGTGCCAGCAGTTACTCGCGCGGGGGGCCCCGGGGCATTCAGTACTTC.

The CDR3 bases are TGTGCCAGCAGCTTGGACCGCAATCAGCCCCAGCATTTT. This translates into CASSLDRNQPQHF. The rearrangement joins TRBV5-6 to TRBJ1-5; the D is unclear. V was shortened by 0 bases and J by 2 bases, with 3 bases between the two germline ends. The germline V gene has CDR1 SGHDT and CDR2 YYEEEE. The CDR3 contains 13 residues.